The 11 T cell receptor beta chains given below trace back to one sample, sequenced in a study of post-analysis software for immune sequencing data. Their antigens are not known. The TCR beta cDNA libraries contained unique molecular identifiers. TCRdb re-derived calls from the PCR reads in MiXCR, one entry per CDR3 protein. The table records 400,000 to 500,000 distinct CDR3 sequences, approximately 38% of them present only once. Study-wide points: TRBV5-6, TRBV5-1 and TRBV20-1 were among several TRBV segments more frequent in patients than controls.

The sequencing sample was made of blood. The receptors were sampled from a girl aged 2 to 10 with multiple sclerosis.

This clonotype has more than one count but fewer than ten. This chain joins TRBV11-2 and TRBJ2-1, with D hard to call. Germline CDR1 is SGHAT and CDR2 is FQNNGV. The V end was cut by 1 base, the J end by 7 bases, with 14 bases between. The CDR3 is 15 residues long. CDR3 in amino acids: CASSLVKRPQNEQFF. The CDR3 DNA is TGTGCCAGCAGCTTAGTTAAGAGGCCCCAGAATGAGCAGTTCTTC.

This rearrangement joins TRBV28 to TRBJ2-1, with D tentatively TRBD1 or TRBD2 (6 bases each). This CDR3 spans 15 amino acids. Trimming shortened V by 4 bases and J by 7 bases, and 17 bases separated the two germline ends. The V gene's germline CDR1 is MDHEN and CDR2 SYDVKM. Written as DNA, the CDR3 is TGTGCCAGCAGTTCTGGGCAGGGGAGGAGGAATGAGCAGTTCTTC. Protein sequence: CASSSGQGRRNEQFF.

The chain links TRBV14 to TRBJ2-3, with D perhaps matching TRBD1 (6 bases). From germline, CDR1 is SGHDN and CDR2 FVKESK. CDR3 length: 17 residues. V lost 0 bases to trimming and J lost 4 bases, with 17 bases between them. CDR3 bases: TGTGCCAGCAGCCAAGATATACCTCGAGGGGGAGCAGATACGCAGTATTTT. Translated, it gives CASSQDIPRGGADTQYF. Together with reference TRBV14 and TRBJ2-3, the CDR3 gives the full variable domain: EAGVTQFPSHSVIEKGQTVTLRCDPISGHDNLYWYRRVMGKEIKFLLHFVKESKQDESGMPNNRFLAERTGGTYSTLKVQPAELEDSGVYFCASSQDIPRGGADTQYFGPGTRLTVL.

V is TRBV3-1 and J is TRBJ1-5; D possibly corresponds to TRBD1 (6 bases). The CDR3 covers 14 residues. V was pared by 5 bases and J by 5 bases, with 13 bases between. CDR1 LGHDT and CDR2 YNNKEL come from the germline V gene (reference sequence). CDR3 amino acids: CASSKTRGDQPQHF. The CDR3 coding sequence is TGTGCCAGCAGCAAAACCAGGGGCGATCAGCCCCAGCATTTT.

This clonotype was observed a handful of times. The rearrangement links TRBV12-3 or TRBV12-4 to TRBJ2-5, with D unclear. Trimming cost V 4 bases and J 7 bases, with 7 bases left between them. This CDR3 is 11 amino acids long. CDR3 nucleotides: TGTGCCAGCAGTTCCCAGTGGACCCAGTACTTC. Its translation: CASSSQWTQYF.

V and J are TRBV7-2 and TRBJ2-5; 7 nucleotides align to TRBD2. The closer fit of TRBJ2-7 to the DNA end suggests the J call may be wrong. This CDR3 is built from 14 residues. In germline, CDR1 is SGHTA, CDR2 FQGNSA. CDR3 nucleotides: TGTGCCAGCAGCGAGGGGAGGGTTTCCTACGAGCAGTACTTC. Amino acid sequence: CASSEGRVSYEQYF.

The rearrangement joins TRBV7-2 to TRBJ2-6; no definite D call. The CDR3 covers 14 residues. The germline V gene has CDR1 SGHTA and CDR2 FQGNSA. The V end lost 8 bases, the J end lost 4 bases, and 12 bases lay between the germline ends. The CDR3 DNA reads as TGTGCCAGCTCAGAGCAAACCGGGGCCAACGTCCTGACTTTC. This gives the protein CASSEQTGANVLTF.

A few counts support this clonotype. The chain couples TRBV7-3 to TRBJ2-5; D remains ambiguous. Germline-derived CDR1 and CDR2 are SGHTA and FQGTGA. V was shortened by 2 bases and J by 9 bases, with 13 bases between the two germline ends. The length of the CDR3 is 13 residues. CDR3 coding DNA: TGTGCCAGCAGCTTATCAGACTCTGGATCCCAGTACTTC. Its translation is CASSLSDSGSQYF.

This clonotype was counted between two and nine times. The V and J genes are TRBV10-3 and TRBJ2-1, with 9 bases fitting TRBD2. Trimming cost V 2 bases and J 5 bases; bases outside gene matches: 10. The germline V gene has CDR1 ENHRY and CDR2 SYGVKD. This CDR3 spans 17 amino acids. CDR3: CAISEIPTSGDNNEQFF. The CDR3 DNA sequence: TGTGCCATCAGTGAGATCCCGACTAGCGGAGATAACAATGAGCAGTTCTTC.

The V and J genes are TRBV25-1 and TRBJ1-4; tentative D call: TRBD1 (5 bases). The CDR3 runs to 15 residues. Germline CDR1 reads MGHDK; CDR2 reads SYGVNS. Between the trimmed V and J ends, which lost 4 bases and 10 bases, there was a span of 19 bases. This chain's CDR3 is CASSGPGGTPGKLFF. The CDR3 bases are TGTGCCAGCAGTGGGCCTGGGGGTACGCCGGGAAAACTGTTTTTT. Variable domain in full (rest from reference TRBV25-1 and TRBJ1-4): EADIYQTPRYLVIGTGKKITLECSQTMGHDKMYWYQQDPGMELHLIHYSYGVNSTEKGDLSSESTVSRIRTEHFPLTLESARPSHTSQYLCASSGPGGTPGKLFFGSGTQLSVL.

This clonotype has a count of ten or more. This rearrangement joins TRBV20-1 to TRBJ2-1; D gene unclear. The V gene lost 3 bases and the J gene lost 8 bases, with 17 bases spanning the gap. This CDR3 is 14 amino acids long. From germline, CDR1 is DFQATT and CDR2 SNEGSKA (reference sequence). This CDR3 reads CSASGKGTIDEQFF. In nucleotides, the CDR3 is TGCAGTGCTAGTGGGAAGGGCACAATCGATGAGCAGTTCTTC.